A single T cell receptor (beta chain) is shown here with its context. These data belong to a study of OX40 agonist ivuxolimab in advanced cancers. Study-wide background: Three patients, one with hepatocellular carcinoma and two with cutaneous melanoma, responded partially.

Profiling relied on immunoSEQ multiplex PCR, and the TCRdb table lists in-frame clones only, not all of them. In the table there are 90,000 to 150,000 clones, around 89% of which are singletons. Germline assignment: CDR1 MNHEY and CDR2 SVGAGI. The V segment lost 8 bases and the J segment 3 bases; nucleotides outside the gene matches: 11. The CDR3 is 15 residues long. Sequencing used CD4+ or CD8+ T cells sorted from blood, obtained in a trial of the OX40 agonist ivuxolimab. The TCR was taken from an adult with an advanced solid tumor such as melanoma, head and neck, liver or kidney cancer. The V and J genes are TRBV6-5 and TRBJ2-7; 9 bases map to TRBD2. CDR3 nucleotide sequence: TGTGCCAGCGGAAATCCGGGACTAGCTTTCTACGAGCAGTACTTC. This codes for CASGNPGLAFYEQYF.